The clone carrying this T cell receptor beta chain occurred once. Its antigen is unidentified. The sample has other DNA sequences that encode this CDR3 too. Germline CDR1 MDHEN, CDR2 SYDVKM. The CDR3 spans 14 residues. Trimming took 3 bases from V and 7 from J, leaving 12 bases between them. The data belong to a study of shared clonotypes between healthy human individuals. Only in-frame clones appear in the TCRdb table, and some are missing; sequencing was by immunoSEQ multiplex PCR. The sample shows more than 1.2 million clones, approximately 98.5% of them seen only once. General study results and limits: About 5% of naive CD4 clonotypes were shared across several donors. A reduction in generation probabilities was seen for non-shared clonotypes relative to those shared by all four donors.

Sequencing input: naive CD4+ T cells sorted from blood. Subset here: CD45RA+ positively selected. The V call is TRBV28, the J call TRBJ1-4, with D tentatively TRBD1 (5 bases). This sequence was found in a man aged 25-45 years in good health. CDR3 sequence: CASSFDRVVEKLFF. CDR3 coding DNA: TGTGCCAGCAGTTTTGACAGAGTCGTTGAAAAACTGTTTTTT.